These 2 T cell receptor beta chains were sequenced from one sample in a study of T cell responses to AZD1222 COVID-19 vaccine. The data were produced by immunoSEQ multiplex PCR, yet TCRdb's version contains in-frame clones alone and is incomplete. Among nearly 35,000 clones listed, approximately 84% were seen once. The sequencing here drew on peripheral blood, taken 28 days after the second AZD1222 dose. These receptors were collected from an adult who received the AZD1222 COVID-19 vaccine.

The chain carries TRBV7-9 and TRBJ1-5; no reliable D call. Per germline, CDR1 SEHNR and CDR2 FQNEAQ (reference sequence). Trimming removed 0 bases from V and 6 bases from J, with 9 bases in between. The CDR3 covers 14 residues. Here the CDR3 reads CASSLAEGGQPQHF. The CDR3 coding sequence is TGTGCCAGCAGCTTAGCGGAGGGAGGTCAGCCCCAGCATTTT. The full variable domain, its missing parts supplied by reference TRBV7-9 and TRBJ1-5, is DTGVSQNPRHKITKRGQNVTFRCDPISEHNRLYWYRQTLGQGPEFLTYFQNEAQLEKSRLLSDRFSAERPKGSFSTLEIQRTEQGDSAMYLCASSLAEGGQPQHFGDGTRLSIL.

The chain carries TRBV27 and TRBJ2-3, with a possible D match to TRBD2 (7 bases). Germline V gene data show CDR1 as MNHEY and CDR2 as SMNVEV (reference sequence). Trimming cost V 9 bases and J 6 bases, with 13 bases left between them. The CDR3 is 12 amino acids. CDR3 in amino acids: CASKRGGDTQYF. The CDR3 nucleotides are TGTGCCAGTAAGAGGGGGGGTGATACGCAGTATTTT.